The 23 T cell receptor beta chains below all came from one sample that was sequenced in a study of shared clonotypes between healthy human individuals. Terminally differentiated effector memory CD45RA+ cells were left out of the naive CD8 fraction, which was CD45RO-negative and positively selected for CCR7. Only in-frame clones appear in the TCRdb table, and some are missing; sequencing was by immunoSEQ multiplex PCR. The table lists roughly 2 million clones, less than 95% of them singletons, with roughly 1% in the top ten. The specimen sequenced was naive CD8+ T cells sorted from blood. These receptors originate from a man aged 18 to 29 in good health.

The rearrangement joins TRBV7-9 to TRBJ1-5, with D possibly TRBD1 on 6 matching bases. The CDR3 is 16 amino acids. V was clipped by 5 bases and J by 0 bases, with 14 bases between them. In germline, CDR1 is SEHNR, CDR2 FQNEAQ (reference sequence). CDR3 residues: CASSDGAGDSNQPQHF. The DNA for the CDR3 is TGTGCCAGCAGCGACGGGGCAGGGGATAGCAATCAGCCCCAGCATTTT.

A remark on this clone: The sample carries other DNA sequences with the same CDR3. The chain uses TRBV13 and TRBJ2-7; D unresolved. This CDR3 spans 13 amino acids. V shed 2 bases and J shed 2 bases, with 7 bases lying between them. CDR1 is PRHDT, CDR2 FYEKMQ, per germline (reference sequence). As DNA, the CDR3 is TGTGCCAGCAGCTTAAGGGCGGCCTACGAGCAGTACTTC. As protein: CASSLRAAYEQYF.

The chain combines TRBV25-1 with TRBJ2-7; no reliable D call. The germline V and J ends were trimmed by 7 bases and 3 bases, with 13 bases remaining between them. Germline lookup yields CDR1 MGHDK and CDR2 SYGVNS. The CDR3 is 13 residues long. CDR3 DNA: TGTGCCAGCACCTTGGACGGTGGCTACGAGCAGTACTTC. Its protein product is CASTLDGGYEQYF.

This chain joins TRBV7-9 and TRBJ1-5; D remains ambiguous. Germline CDR1 reads SEHNR; CDR2 reads FQNEAQ (reference sequence). The length of the CDR3 is 13 residues. V was cut by 6 bases and J by 7 bases, with 13 bases left in between. CDR3 amino acids: CASSTLSGQPQHF. The CDR3 DNA sequence: TGTGCCAGCAGTACCCTGTCGGGGCAGCCCCAGCATTTT.

The rearrangement links TRBV28 to TRBJ2-1; D is tentatively TRBD1 or TRBD2 (5 bases each). CDR1 and CDR2 (germline): MDHEN, SYDVKM. The V end was cut by 10 bases, the J end by 10 bases, with 23 bases between. The CDR3 consists of 14 residues. The CDR3 nucleotides read TGTGCCACCGCCTTGCAGGGAGCCGAGGGAGAGCAGTTCTTC. Translated, it gives CATALQGAEGEQFF. Full variable domain (missing parts from reference TRBV28 and TRBJ2-1): DVKVTQSSRYLVKRTGEKVFLECVQDMDHENMFWYRQDPGLGLRLIYFSYDVKMKEKGDIPEGYSVSREKKERFSLILESASTNQTSMYLCATALQGAEGEQFFGPGTRLTVL.

This clone was picked up a small number of times. This specimen includes other DNA sequences encoding the same CDR3. The chain couples TRBV19 to TRBJ2-7; TRBD1 aligns across 9 bases. The V gene end was trimmed by 5 bases and the J gene end by 2 bases; junction bases not matched to a gene: 4. The length of the CDR3 is 14 residues. Germline-derived CDR1 and CDR2 are LNHDA and SQIVND (reference sequence). The CDR3, as DNA: TGTGCCAGTAGTGCCCGGGACAGGGCCTACGAGCAGTACTTC. Translated, it gives CASSARDRAYEQYF.

The CDR3 DNA reads TGTGCCAGCAGTGTTAGTTTCCCCTACGAGCAGTACTTC. This codes for CASSVSFPYEQYF. V is TRBV6-1 and J is TRBJ2-7; D not resolved. Germline loops: CDR1 MNHNS, CDR2 SASEGT. V was shortened by 4 bases and J by 2 bases, with 9 bases between the two germline ends. This CDR3 contains 13 residues.

The gene calls are TRBV18 and TRBJ2-1, with 7 positions matching TRBD1. The germline V gene has CDR1 KGHSH and CDR2 LQKENI. The CDR3 consists of 15 residues. Trimming cost V 6 bases and J 0 bases; bases outside gene matches: 5. The CDR3 nucleotides are TGTGCCAGCTCCCCAGAGGGGGCCTCCTACAATGAGCAGTTCTTC. This translates into CASSPEGASYNEQFF.

This clone was counted once. The chain combines TRBV6-6 with TRBJ2-7; a weak D match, TRBD2 (6 bases). Trimming stripped 4 bases from V and 0 bases from J, with 10 bases between. The length of the CDR3 is 14 residues. Germline V gene lookup returns CDR1 MNHNY and CDR2 SVGAGI (reference sequence). DNA of the CDR3: TGTGCCAGCAGTTCCTACGGGAGCTCCTACGAGCAGTACTTC. It translates to CASSSYGSSYEQYF.

The rearrangement links TRBV10-3 to TRBJ1-1; D not resolved. Trimming pared 8 bases from V and 10 bases from J, leaving 11 bases between. Germline CDR1 and CDR2: ENHRY and SYGVKD. The CDR3 has 10 amino acids. The CDR3 DNA reads as TGTGCCATCGGATCTGGGGTAGCTTTCTTT. Its translation is CAIGSGVAFF.

The genes are TRBV28 and TRBJ2-5; 7 positions agree with TRBD1. The CDR3 is made up of 13 amino acids. Per the germline V gene, CDR1 is MDHEN and CDR2 is SYDVKM. The V and J ends lost 3 bases and 6 bases, in that order; junction bases with no gene match: 4. The CDR3 DNA is TGTGCCAGCAGTTTCGCAGGGGGAAAGACCCAGTACTTC. As protein: CASSFAGGKTQYF.

Comment on this clone: The same CDR3 is also encoded by other DNA sequences in this sample. The V call is TRBV30, the J call TRBJ2-5, with no clear D. This CDR3 is 13 amino acids long. Trimming left V 2 bases short and J 4 bases short, with 11 bases between. Germline V gives CDR1 GTSNPN, CDR2 SVGIG (reference sequence). CDR3 nucleotides: TGTGCCTGGAGTCTCGGTAGTGGAGAGACCCAGTACTTC. It is translated as CAWSLGSGETQYF.

The rearrangement links TRBV9 to TRBJ1-2; D gene ambiguous. Germline CDR1 is SGDLS and CDR2 is YYNGEE. The CDR3 has 18 amino acids. The V and J ends lost 3 bases and 0 bases respectively, with 21 bases between them. In nucleotides, the CDR3 is TGTGCCAGCAGCGAGACCGATCTTGCACAGATCGCTAACTATGGCTACACCTTC. Protein: CASSETDLAQIANYGYTF.

The chain employs TRBV5-4 and TRBJ2-3, with 14 bases matching TRBD2. Trimming cost V 4 bases and J 0 bases; bases outside gene matches: 7. Per germline, CDR1 SGHNT and CDR2 YYREEE (reference sequence). The CDR3 extends over 18 amino acids. CDR3 coding DNA: TGTGCCAGCAGCGGGGGACTAGCGGGGGATCCTAGCACAGATACGCAGTATTTT. It yields the protein CASSGGLAGDPSTDTQYF.

The chain recombines TRBV7-8 with TRBJ2-7, with D perhaps TRBD2 (6 bases). This CDR3 comprises 17 residues. From germline, CDR1 is SGHVS and CDR2 FQNEAQ. V was cut by 4 bases and J by 4 bases, with 23 bases left in between. The CDR3: CASSSFSLDQGGYEQYF. Here the CDR3 DNA reads TGTGCCAGCAGCTCCTTCTCCTTGGACCAGGGAGGATACGAGCAGTACTTC.

The rearrangement links TRBV5-6 to TRBJ2-7; tentatively, D is TRBD1 or TRBD2 (6 bases each). The CDR3 contains 14 residues. V lost 3 bases and J lost 1, with 11 bases in between. From germline, CDR1 is SGHDT and CDR2 YYEEEE. The chain's CDR3 is CASSWTTGSYEQYF. CDR3 DNA sequence: TGTGCCAGCAGCTGGACTACAGGGTCCTACGAGCAGTACTTC.

The chain combines TRBV27 with TRBJ2-7; the D gene could be TRBD1 or TRBD2 (6 bases each). Trimming removed 2 bases at V and 5 bases at J, with 10 bases between. This CDR3 spans 13 amino acids. Germline-derived CDR1 and CDR2 are MNHEY and SMNVEV (reference sequence). The DNA of the CDR3 is TGTGCCAGCAGTTTAATGGGGGGCGACGAGCAGTACTTC. Protein product: CASSLMGGDEQYF.

V and J are TRBV25-1 and TRBJ2-7; 7 nucleotides agree with TRBD1. V dropped 2 bases and J dropped 3; count of bases not matched to a gene: 4. This CDR3 comprises 14 residues. From germline, CDR1 is MGHDK and CDR2 SYGVNS. The CDR3: CASSEMGQSYEQYF. The CDR3 region has the DNA TGTGCCAGCAGTGAAATGGGACAGAGCTACGAGCAGTACTTC.

The chain recombines TRBV13 with TRBJ2-5; 13 positions match TRBD2. Per the germline V gene, CDR1 is PRHDT and CDR2 is FYEKMQ (reference sequence). This CDR3 is built from 16 residues. Trimming removed 5 bases from V and 1 base from J; junction bases left unmatched: 4. This CDR3 reads CASSIGTSGVQETQYF. CDR3 nucleotide sequence: TGTGCCAGCAGCATTGGGACTAGCGGGGTCCAAGAGACCCAGTACTTC.

The V and J genes are TRBV6-1 and TRBJ2-7; D might be TRBD2 (6 bases). This CDR3 region has 14 residues. Germline loops: CDR1 MNHNS, CDR2 SASEGT. V was shortened by 3 bases and J by 1 base, with 10 bases between the two germline ends. CDR3: CASSEGGMSYEQYF. CDR3 in DNA: TGTGCCAGCAGTGAGGGGGGTATGTCCTACGAGCAGTACTTC.

On this clone: The sample carries other DNA sequences with the same CDR3. The V and J genes are TRBV5-1 and TRBJ2-2; the D is unclear. The germline CDR1 and CDR2 sequences are SGHRS and YFSETQ. The CDR3 sequence is 12 residues long. With 5 bases removed from V and 3 bases from J, the gap between germline ends came to 5 bases. CDR3 amino acids: CASSPDTGELFF. Written as DNA, the CDR3 is TGCGCCAGCAGTCCAGACACCGGGGAGCTGTTTTTT. Using reference TRBV5-1 and TRBJ2-2 for the parts outside the CDR3, the full variable domain is KAGVTQTPRYLIKTRGQQVTLSCSPISGHRSVSWYQQTPGQGLQFLFEYFSETQRNKGNFPGRFSGRQFSNSRSEMNVSTLELGDSALYLCASSPDTGELFFGEGSRLTVL.

In this sample, this clone turned up a few times. CDR3 loop: CASSEQGAPLHF. The DNA of the CDR3 is TGTGCCAGCAGCGAACAGGGAGCACCCCTCCACTTT. V is TRBV7-9 and J is TRBJ1-6; D might be TRBD1 (6 bases). Germline V gene sequence: CDR1 SEHNR, CDR2 FQNEAQ (reference sequence). CDR3 size: 12 residues. Trimming removed 5 bases from V and 11 bases from J, with 10 bases in between.

Comment on this clone: Germline and junction disagree at one end, which may indicate a read error. This sequence joins TRBV10-3 and TRBJ2-3; D uncertain. Germline V gene lookup returns CDR1 ENHRY and CDR2 SYGVKD. The CDR3 runs to 13 residues. CDR3 residues: CAISEPPTDTQCF. The CDR3 DNA sequence: TGTGCCATCAGTGAGCCCCCTACAGATACGCAGTGTTTT.